The next 6 T cell receptor beta chains were all read from a single sample in a study of graft-versus-host responses after intestinal transplantation (TCRdb year 2021). The library was made by the immunoSEQ multiplex PCR assay. What TCRdb holds here is the immuneACCESS table cut down to in-frame rearrangements. Part of the clones is not present; checked against another copy, under half of the missing clones reflect an unresolved V gene, and the others are unexplained. In all, the sample holds under 8,000 clones, and around 35% of those were seen once. The top ten clones comprise around 3.6% of the sample. In the paper's terms, the time point label means: cells obtained before transplantation from donor or recipient. In mixed lymphocyte reactions, about 200,000 CFSE-labeled pre-transplant responders were plated with about 200,000 irradiated violet-dye-labeled stimulators and cultured for 6 days. This specimen consisted of alloreactive CD8+ T cells from a mixed lymphocyte reaction culture, obtained before transplantation. Explained via the paper, the cell subset or site label denotes: CFSE-low proliferating T cells sorted from approximately 6-day pre-transplant mixed lymphocyte reaction (GvH or HvG direction). The receptors stem from a human patient who was an organ donor for intestinal transplantation.

The CDR3 DNA reads as TGTGCCAGCAGCTTAGCGGTACAGACCTATGGCTACACCTTC. It specifies CASSLAVQTYGYTF. The chain joins TRBV7-9 to TRBJ1-2; no definite D call. With 0 bases removed from V and 4 bases from J, the gap between germline ends came to 9 bases. The CDR3 spans 14 residues. In germline, CDR1 is SEHNR, CDR2 FQNEAQ (reference sequence).

This chain links TRBV5-1 with TRBJ1-2; weak D call: TRBD1 (5 bases). With 1 base removed from V and 4 bases from J, the gap between germline ends came to 14 bases. The germline gives CDR1 SGHRS, CDR2 YFSETQ. The CDR3 contains 15 residues. CDR3 nucleotides: TGCGCCAGCAGCTTGTGGGCCAGGGCTACCTATGGCTACACCTTC. Translation: CASSLWARATYGYTF.

With respect to this clone: This may stem from a read error, because a much larger clone lies one nucleotide away. V and J are TRBV4-1 and TRBJ2-1, with D unclear. CDR3 length: 17 residues. Trimming shortened V by 0 bases and J by 7 bases, and 19 bases separated the two germline ends. Per germline, CDR1 MGHRA and CDR2 YSYEKL. The CDR3 DNA reads as TGCGCCAGCAGCCAAGATCCCCCCGGGTTGACCTTTAATGAGCAGTTCTTC. Amino acids: CASSQDPPGLTFNEQFF.

CDR3 in amino acids: CASTLLQGREVSGKETQYF. The CDR3 DNA reads as TGTGCCAGCACCCTATTACAGGGACGGGAGGTGAGTGGAAAGGAGACCCAGTACTTC. This sequence joins TRBV7-6 and TRBJ2-5; perhaps TRBD2 as D (7 bases). V was cut by 7 bases and J by 5 bases, with 32 bases left in between. The CDR3 runs 19 residues. Germline-derived CDR1 and CDR2 are SGHVS and FNYEAQ.

This clone was detected only once. DNA of the CDR3: TGTGCCAGCAGCCAGGGCGATCCAGATACGCAGTATTTT. Protein sequence: CASSQGDPDTQYF. The rearrangement joins TRBV5-4 to TRBJ2-3; TRBD1 might be the D (5 bases). The ends were cut back, 4 bases at V and 4 bases at J, with 10 bases in the middle. The CDR3 runs 13 residues. Germline V CDR1 and CDR2: SGHNT, YYREEE (reference sequence). Full variable domain (missing parts from reference TRBV5-4 and TRBJ2-3): ETGVTQSPTHLIKTRGQQVTLRCSSQSGHNTVSWYQQALGQGPQFIFQYYREEENGRGNFPPRFSGLQFPNYSSELNVNALELDDSALYLCASSQGDPDTQYFGPGTRLTVL.

This clone was observed a few times. This chain joins TRBV30 and TRBJ2-7; TRBD2 matches 10 bases. CDR1 is GTSNPN, CDR2 SVGIG, per germline (reference sequence). J gave up 3 bases and V 2 bases, and 4 bases lay outside the gene matches. The CDR3 is 14 residues long. CDR3 DNA: TGTGCCTGGAGTAAAACTAGCGGGATCTACGAGCAGTACTTC. Its protein product is CAWSKTSGIYEQYF.